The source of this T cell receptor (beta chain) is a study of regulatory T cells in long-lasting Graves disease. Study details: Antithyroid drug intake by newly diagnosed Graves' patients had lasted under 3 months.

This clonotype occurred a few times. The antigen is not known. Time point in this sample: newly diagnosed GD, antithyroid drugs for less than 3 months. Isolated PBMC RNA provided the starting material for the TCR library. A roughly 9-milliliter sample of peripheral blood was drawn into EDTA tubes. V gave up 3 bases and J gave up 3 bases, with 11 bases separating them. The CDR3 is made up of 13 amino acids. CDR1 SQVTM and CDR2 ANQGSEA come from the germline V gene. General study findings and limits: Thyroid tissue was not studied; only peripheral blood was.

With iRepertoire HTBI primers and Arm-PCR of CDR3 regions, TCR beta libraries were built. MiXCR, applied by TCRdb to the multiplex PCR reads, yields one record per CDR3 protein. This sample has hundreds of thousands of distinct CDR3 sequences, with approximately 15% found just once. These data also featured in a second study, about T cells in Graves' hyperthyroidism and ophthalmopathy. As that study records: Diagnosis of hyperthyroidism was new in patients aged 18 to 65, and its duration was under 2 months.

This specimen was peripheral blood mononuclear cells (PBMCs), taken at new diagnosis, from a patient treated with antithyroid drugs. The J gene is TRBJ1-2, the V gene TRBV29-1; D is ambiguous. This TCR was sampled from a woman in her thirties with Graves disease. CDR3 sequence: CSVEARGDYGYTF. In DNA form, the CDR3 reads TGCAGCGTTGAGGCCCGAGGAGACTATGGCTACACCTTC.